This record concerns one T cell receptor (beta chain) sequence. This sample is drawn from a study of shared clonotypes between healthy human individuals. Naive-designated CD8 cells lacked CD45RO, were positively enriched for CCR7, and omitted terminally differentiated effector memory CD45RA+ cells. Looked up from germline, CDR1 is SEHNR and CDR2 is FQNEAQ (reference sequence). This CDR3 region has 15 residues. The V segment lost 4 bases and the J segment 10 bases; nucleotides outside the gene matches: 10. Using immunoSEQ multiplex PCR, the repertoire was profiled, and TCRdb retains in-frame clones only, with some absent. The sample consists of around 2,000,000 clones, less than 95% of them appearing once.

The receptor was derived from a man between 18 and 29 years old in good health. The chain recombines TRBV7-9 with TRBJ2-6; 7 bases are a match to TRBD1. Sequencing input: naive CD8+ T cells sorted from blood. CDR3 sequence (DNA): TGTGCCAGCAGCTCCGACAGGGAAGTTTTGAACGTCCTGACTTTC. Translating gives CASSSDREVLNVLTF.